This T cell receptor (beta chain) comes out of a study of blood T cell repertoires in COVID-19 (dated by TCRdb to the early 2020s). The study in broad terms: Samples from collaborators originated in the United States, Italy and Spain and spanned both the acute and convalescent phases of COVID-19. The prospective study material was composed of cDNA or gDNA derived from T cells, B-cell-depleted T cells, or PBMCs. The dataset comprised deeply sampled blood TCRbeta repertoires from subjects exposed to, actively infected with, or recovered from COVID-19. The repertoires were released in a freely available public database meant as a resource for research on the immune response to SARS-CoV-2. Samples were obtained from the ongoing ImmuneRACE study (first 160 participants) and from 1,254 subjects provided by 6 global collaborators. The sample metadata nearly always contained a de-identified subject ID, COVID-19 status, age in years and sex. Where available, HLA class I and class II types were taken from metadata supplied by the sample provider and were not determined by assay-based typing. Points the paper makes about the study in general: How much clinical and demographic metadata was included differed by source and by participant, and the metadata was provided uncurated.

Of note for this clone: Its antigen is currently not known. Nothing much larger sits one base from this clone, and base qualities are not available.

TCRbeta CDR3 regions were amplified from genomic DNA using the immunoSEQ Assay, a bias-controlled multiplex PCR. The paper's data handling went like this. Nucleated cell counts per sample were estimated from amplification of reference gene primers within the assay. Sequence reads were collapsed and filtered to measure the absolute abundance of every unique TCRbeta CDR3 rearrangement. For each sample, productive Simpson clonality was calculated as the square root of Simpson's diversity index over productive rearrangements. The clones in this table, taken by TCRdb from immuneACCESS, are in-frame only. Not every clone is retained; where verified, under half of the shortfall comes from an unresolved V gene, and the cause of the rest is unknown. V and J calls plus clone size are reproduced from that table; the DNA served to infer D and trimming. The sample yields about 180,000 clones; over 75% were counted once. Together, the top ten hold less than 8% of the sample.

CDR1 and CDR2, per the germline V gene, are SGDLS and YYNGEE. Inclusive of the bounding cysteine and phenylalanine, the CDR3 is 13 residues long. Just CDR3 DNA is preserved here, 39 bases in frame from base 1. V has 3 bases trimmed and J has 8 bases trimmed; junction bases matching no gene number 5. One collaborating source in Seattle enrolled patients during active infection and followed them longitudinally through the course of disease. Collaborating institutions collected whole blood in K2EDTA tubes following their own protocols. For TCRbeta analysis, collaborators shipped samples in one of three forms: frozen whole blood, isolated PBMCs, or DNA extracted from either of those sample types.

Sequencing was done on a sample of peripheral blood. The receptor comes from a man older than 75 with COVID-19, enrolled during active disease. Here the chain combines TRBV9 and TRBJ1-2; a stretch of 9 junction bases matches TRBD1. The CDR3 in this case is CASSARDRDGYTF. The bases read TGTGCCAGCAGCGCCCGGGACAGGGACGGCTACACCTTC.